This T cell receptor (beta chain) was sequenced during a study of early T cells in non-severe SARS-CoV-2 infection. Across the study: Investigators sequenced bulk RNA drawn from unsorted whole blood, and chains remained unpaired. Study-level findings and limits: Private and CD4 specificities were missed by VDJdb matching, which favored anti-spike CD8 responses.

Molecules of cDNA were individually given unique molecular identifiers that were attached to them. TCRdb reprocessed the 5' RACE reads via MiXCR and lists one record per CDR3 protein. The sample lists about 35,000 distinct CDR3 sequences; around 3.9% were seen once. This clonotype was counted only a few times. Its antigen remains unidentified. The sequence derives from an adult who was a healthcare worker with PCR-confirmed SARS-CoV-2 infection or an uninfected control (not recorded which). The sequenced material came from whole blood.

Written as DNA, the CDR3 is TGTGCCACCAGCAGAGATCGTATAGGATCGACAGATCTAAACATTCAGTACTTC. It translates to CATSRDRIGSTDLNIQYF. V gene TRBV15 combines with J gene TRBJ2-4; the D gene is possibly TRBD1 (5 bases). Trimming left V 0 bases short and J 6 bases short, with 21 bases between. This CDR3 has 18 residues. Germline CDR1 LNHNV, CDR2 YYDKDF (reference sequence). The full variable domain, in which reference TRBV15 and TRBJ2-4 provide the parts outside the CDR3, is DAMVIQNPRYQVTQFGKPVTLSCSQTLNHNVMYWYQQKSSQAPKLLFHYYDKDFNNEADTPDNFQSRRPNTSFCFLDIRSPGLGDTAMYLCATSRDRIGSTDLNIQYFGAGTRLSVL.